Shown below are 27 T cell receptor beta chains from a single sample sequenced in a study of post-analysis software for immune sequencing data. Unique-molecular-identifier-tagged TCR beta cDNA libraries were used. Using its own MiXCR run on the PCR reads, TCRdb lists one record per CDR3 protein. The sample includes roughly 160,000 distinct CDR3 sequences, around 34% of them seen just once. The sample here was blood, taken after autologous hematopoietic stem cell transplantation. Receptors were obtained from a girl aged 5-17 years with multiple sclerosis.

The rearrangement links TRBV20-1 to TRBJ1-1; 8 bases are shared with TRBD1. CDR1 is DFQATT, CDR2 SNEGSKA, per germline (reference sequence). V shed 3 bases, J shed 1 base, and the junction held 7 bases outside the gene matches. This CDR3 is built from 15 residues. This CDR3 is CSARTDRVRNTEAFF. CDR3 nucleotides: TGCAGTGCTAGGACGGACAGGGTCCGGAACACTGAAGCTTTCTTT.

This clonotype showed up just a few times. The chain is built from TRBV12-3 or TRBV12-4 and TRBJ2-1; D possibly corresponds to TRBD2 (6 bases). Trimming shortened V by 7 bases and J by 0 bases, and 7 bases separated the two germline ends. This CDR3 spans 13 amino acids. CDR3 amino acids: CASNGSSYNEQFF. For the CDR3, the DNA is TGTGCCAGCAACGGGAGCTCCTACAATGAGCAGTTCTTC.

This chain links TRBV28 with TRBJ2-7; TRBD2 might be the D (5 bases). The V end lost 4 bases, the J end lost 3 bases, and 13 bases lay between the germline ends. The CDR3 has 14 amino acids. Germline V CDR1 and CDR2: MDHEN, SYDVKM. The CDR3 region is CASSSPGGRYEQYF. In DNA form, the CDR3 reads TGTGCCAGCAGTTCACCTGGAGGCCGCTACGAGCAGTACTTC.

The chain is built from TRBV7-2 and TRBJ2-5; D uncertain. TRBJ2-7 explains the end of the DNA better; the J call may be wrong. Germline loops: CDR1 SGHTA, CDR2 FQGNSA. The CDR3 is 14 residues long. The CDR3 sequence: CASSLGGWSYEQYF. CDR3 bases: TGTGCCAGCAGCTTAGGGGGTTGGAGCTACGAGCAGTACTTC.

This clonotype was detected only once. This chain uses TRBV3-1 with TRBJ1-2; 7 bases are a match to TRBD1. This CDR3 has 14 residues. Germline values: CDR1 LGHDT, CDR2 YNNKEL (reference sequence). The ends lost 4 bases at V and 3 bases at J; junction bases unmatched: 5. DNA for the CDR3: TGTGCCAGCAGCCCAGGGGGGGATTACTATGGCTACACCTTC. Translation gives CASSPGGDYYGYTF. The full variable domain, rest sourced from reference TRBV3-1 and TRBJ1-2, is DTAVSQTPKYLVTQMGNDKSIKCEQNLGHDTMYWYKQDSKKFLKIMFSYNNKELIINETVPNRFSPKSPDKAHLNLHINSLELGDSAVYFCASSPGGDYYGYTFGSGTRLTVV.

The CDR3 region is CASSQTGFSSYEQYF. The CDR3, as DNA: TGTGCCAGCAGCCAAACAGGCTTCAGCTCCTACGAGCAGTACTTC. The V gene is TRBV7-2, the J gene TRBJ2-7; D perhaps matches TRBD1 (5 bases). The CDR3 loop spans 15 amino acids. Deletions cut 5 bases from V and 0 bases from J, with 14 bases between. Germline V gene lookup returns CDR1 SGHTA and CDR2 FQGNSA.

To note about this clonotype: The junction shows a germline mismatch at one end, possibly a read error. This chain uses TRBV7-9 with TRBJ2-1, with unresolved D. The V gene's germline CDR1 is SEHNR and CDR2 FQNEAQ (reference sequence). There are 12 residues in the CDR3. CDR3 sequence reads: CTSSLGSNEQFF. CDR3 in DNA: TGTACCAGCAGCTTGGGTAGCAATGAGCAGTTCTTC.

Comment on this clonotype: One end of the junction varies from germline; a read error may be responsible. The CDR3 sequence is CASSPLTNTQYF. CDR3 nucleotide sequence: TGTGCCAGCAGTCCACTCACAAATACGCAGTATTTT. The chain couples TRBV27 to TRBJ2-3; D remains ambiguous. In germline, CDR1 is MNHEY, CDR2 SMNVEV (reference sequence). The CDR3 loop spans 12 amino acids.

This clonotype was recorded a few times. The chain uses TRBV20-1 and TRBJ2-7, with TRBD2 as a possible D gene (5 bases). Trimming removed 5 bases at V and 4 bases at J, with 12 bases between. CDR3 size: 12 residues. Germline values: CDR1 DFQATT, CDR2 SNEGSKA (reference sequence). CDR3 in DNA: TGCAGTGCTTCTCTCGGGGTATACGAGCAGTACTTC. Its translation: CSASLGVYEQYF.

This clonotype was seen a handful of times. This chain connects TRBV12-3 or TRBV12-4 to TRBJ2-1; tentatively, D is TRBD2 (6 bases). The CDR3 loop spans 16 amino acids. V lost 6 bases and J 5 bases, leaving 20 bases between the germline ends. The CDR3 DNA reads TGTGCCAGCAGCCCACTGGCCTCGGGACTTAACAATGAGCAGTTCTTC. Protein product: CASSPLASGLNNEQFF.

This clonotype was observed a single time. The CDR3, as DNA: TGTGCCAGCAGCCTAAACCTGGGACTAGCGGGAGACAATGAGCAGTTCTTC. Protein sequence: CASSLNLGLAGDNEQFF. This chain uses TRBV5-8 with TRBJ2-1; TRBD2 aligns across 14 bases. Germline CDR1 and CDR2: SGHTS and YDEGEE. V was clipped by 4 bases and J by 5 bases; unmatched bases: 8. The CDR3 sequence is 17 residues long.

The genes are TRBV14 and TRBJ1-5; D remains ambiguous. Germline CDR1 reads SGHDN; CDR2 reads FVKESK. This CDR3 is built from 13 residues. Trimming stripped 3 bases from V and 4 bases from J, with 7 bases between. DNA for the CDR3: TGTGCCAGCAGCCAGGGTCTAAATCAGCCCCAGCATTTT. As protein: CASSQGLNQPQHF. Variable domain in full (rest from reference TRBV14 and TRBJ1-5): EAGVTQFPSHSVIEKGQTVTLRCDPISGHDNLYWYRRVMGKEIKFLLHFVKESKQDESGMPNNRFLAERTGGTYSTLKVQPAELEDSGVYFCASSQGLNQPQHFGDGTRLSIL.

In this sample, this clonotype turned up many times. Mismatch with germline at one junction end may stem from a read error. This chain connects TRBV7-7 to TRBJ2-5; D is ambiguous. Germline-derived CDR1 and CDR2 are SSHAT and FNYEAQ (reference sequence). The CDR3 contains 13 residues. CDR3 sequence (DNA): TGTGCTAGCAGCCCGACCCTCCAAGAGACCCAGTACTTC. It yields the protein CASSPTLQETQYF.

This clonotype showed up just a few times. The chain employs TRBV12-3 or TRBV12-4 and TRBJ2-7; TRBD1 matches at 8 bases. With V trimmed by 6 bases and J by 2 bases, 9 bases remained unmatched. This CDR3 is 15 amino acids long. The CDR3 reads CASSNRDRIPYEQYF. The CDR3, as DNA: TGTGCCAGCAGCAACCGGGACAGGATTCCCTACGAGCAGTACTTC.

Concerning this clonotype: An end of the junction differs from the germline gene, which may be a read error. This sequence joins TRBV28 and TRBJ2-7; 9 bases fit TRBD1. Per the germline V gene, CDR1 is MDHEN and CDR2 is SYDVKM. The CDR3 covers 15 residues. For the CDR3, the DNA is TGTGCCAGCAGTTCCGGGACAGGGCTCTCCTACGGGCAGTACTTC. It specifies CASSSGTGLSYGQYF.

Comment on this clonotype: A clone one base away is much larger, so this may be a read error. The V call is TRBV29-1, the J call TRBJ1-2, with D possibly being TRBD1 (6 bases). V gave up 7 bases and J gave up 8 bases, with 17 bases separating them. In germline, CDR1 is SQVTM, CDR2 ANQGSEA. The CDR3 spans 12 residues. DNA of the CDR3: TGCAGCGGTGAGAGGGGGGTCGGCGGCTACACCTTC. It encodes CSGERGVGGYTF.

This clonotype was counted only a few times. The chain links TRBV29-1 to TRBJ2-2; 10 bases agree with TRBD1. The length of the CDR3 is 13 residues. Germline-derived CDR1 and CDR2 are SQVTM and ANQGSEA. The trim removed 6 bases at V and 6 bases at J, leaving 4 bases unmatched. The chain's CDR3 is CSVGTGVPGELFF. CDR3 coding DNA: TGCAGCGTGGGGACAGGGGTCCCCGGGGAGCTGTTTTTT.

About this clonotype itself: A much larger clone lies a single base off, so this may be a read error. The chain is built from TRBV28 and TRBJ2-5; possible D gene TRBD2, 6 bases. CDR3 size: 12 residues. The V gene's germline CDR1 is MDHEN and CDR2 SYDVKM. Trimming removed 4 bases at V and 12 bases at J, with 15 bases between. CDR3 DNA: TGTGCCAGCAGTTCAACGGCGGGATTTGAGTACTTC. Its translation: CASSSTAGFEYF.

The CDR3 bases are TGTGCCAGCAGTCGTTTGACGGATACGCAGTATTTT. Translating it yields CASSRLTDTQYF. The rearrangement links TRBV28 to TRBJ2-3; D not resolved. The V end was cut by 5 bases, the J end by 6 bases, with 9 bases between. Per the germline V gene, CDR1 is MDHEN and CDR2 is SYDVKM. The CDR3 sequence is 12 residues long.

In this sample, this clonotype turned up a few times. This chain uses TRBV30 with TRBJ1-1; D remains ambiguous. V was shortened by 5 bases and J by 7 bases, with 14 bases between the two germline ends. The length of the CDR3 is 12 residues. Germline V gene data show CDR1 as GTSNPN and CDR2 as SVGIG (reference sequence). DNA of the CDR3: TGTGCCTGGTCCCCTTTTTATGTTGAAGCTTTCTTT. Its protein product is CAWSPFYVEAFF.

The rearrangement uses TRBV13 and TRBJ1-1; TRBD1 might be the D (5 bases). Germline loops: CDR1 PRHDT, CDR2 FYEKMQ (reference sequence). The V end lost 2 bases, the J end lost 0 bases, and 7 bases lay between the germline ends. The CDR3 is 14 residues long. As DNA, the CDR3 is TGTGCCAGCAGCTTAAGCAGGGTGAACACTGAAGCTTTCTTT. It yields the protein CASSLSRVNTEAFF. The full variable domain, in which reference TRBV13 and TRBJ1-1 provide the parts outside the CDR3, is AAGVIQSPRHLIKEKRETATLKCYPIPRHDTVYWYQQGPGQDPQFLISFYEKMQSDKGSIPDRFSAQQFSDYHSELNMSSLELGDSALYFCASSLSRVNTEAFFGQGTRLTVV.

This clonotype was counted between two and nine times. V usage is TRBV28 and J usage is TRBJ2-3, with 11 bases identical to TRBD2. Per germline, CDR1 MDHEN and CDR2 SYDVKM. Trimming at V came to 2 bases and at J to 4 bases, leaving 5 bases not matched to a gene. The CDR3 loop spans 16 amino acids. This CDR3 reads CASSLELAGVADTQYF. CDR3 DNA: TGTGCCAGCAGTTTAGAACTAGCGGGAGTGGCAGATACGCAGTATTTT. The entire variable domain, with the rest obtained from reference TRBV28 and TRBJ2-3, is as follows: DVKVTQSSRYLVKRTGEKVFLECVQDMDHENMFWYRQDPGLGLRLIYFSYDVKMKEKGDIPEGYSVSREKKERFSLILESASTNQTSMYLCASSLELAGVADTQYFGPGTRLTVL.

In its sample, this clonotype was seen a few times. The chain recombines TRBV7-3 with TRBJ1-5; maybe TRBD1 (6 bases). Germline loops: CDR1 SGHTA, CDR2 FQGTGA. V lost 2 bases and J lost 0, with 14 bases in between. The CDR3 length is 17 residues. CDR3 in amino acids: CASSLPGGRFSNQPQHF. Here the CDR3 DNA reads TGTGCCAGCAGCTTACCGGGGGGCAGATTTAGCAATCAGCCCCAGCATTTT.

This clonotype was observed a few times. CDR3: CASSQFATSGATYNEQFF. CDR3 DNA: TGTGCCAGCAGCCAGTTTGCGACTAGCGGGGCTACCTACAATGAGCAGTTCTTC. This chain connects TRBV4-2 to TRBJ2-1; 11 nucleotides line up with TRBD2. Germline V gives CDR1 LGHNA, CDR2 YNFKEQ. Losses at the gene ends were 3 bases for V and 2 bases for J; bases not matched to a gene: 9. The CDR3 covers 18 residues.

V usage is TRBV7-2 and J usage is TRBJ2-1; D remains ambiguous. V lost 3 bases and J lost 10, with 13 bases in between. This CDR3 region has 13 residues. Germline assignment: CDR1 SGHTA and CDR2 FQGNSA. As DNA, the CDR3 is TGTGCCAGCAGCTTTCCCCCTGCCGCGGAGCAGTTCTTC. Protein product: CASSFPPAAEQFF.

The chain uses TRBV7-9 and TRBJ1-6; D not resolved. V lost 1 base and J lost 8, with 9 bases in between. The CDR3 contains 14 residues. CDR1 and CDR2 from the germline V gene are SEHNR and FQNEAQ (reference sequence). CDR3 bases: TGTGCCAGCAGCTTAGGGTCCGGGGATTCACCCCTCCACTTT. Translated: CASSLGSGDSPLHF.

This chain connects TRBV12-3 or TRBV12-4 to TRBJ2-5, with 8 nucleotides matching TRBD1. The CDR3 loop spans 16 amino acids. The ends lost 3 bases at V and 4 bases at J; junction bases unmatched: 10. The CDR3 nucleotides read TGTGCCAGCAGTTTGGCGGGGACAGGTTTGACAGAGACCCAGTACTTC. Translated: CASSLAGTGLTETQYF.